Following are 17 T cell receptor beta chains from one sample sequenced in a study of ipilimumab plus nivolumab after autologous stem cell transplantation. Repertoires were generated with immunoSEQ multiplex PCR, while TCRdb's copy carries only in-frame clones and drops some. The repertoire holds fewer than 20,000 clones, with over 75% as singletons. Sequences were derived from PBMCs, sampled in a trial of ipilimumab plus nivolumab as post-transplant consolidation. The receptors were gathered from a male donor with diffuse large B-cell lymphoma.

This clone appeared once. This chain links TRBV12-5 with TRBJ1-2; TRBD1 is a possible D gene (6 bases). CDR1 is LGHNT and CDR2 is FRNRAP in the germline V gene. Between the trimmed V and J ends, which lost 2 bases and 4 bases, there was a span of 11 bases. This CDR3 is 14 amino acids long. The CDR3 region is CASGLSGTSYGYTF. The CDR3 DNA reads as TGTGCTAGTGGTTTGTCCGGGACAAGCTATGGCTACACCTTC.

The chain has TRBV6-1 and TRBJ1-2; D remains ambiguous. Trimming removed 2 bases from V and 5 bases from J, with 15 bases in between. There are 15 residues in the CDR3. From germline, CDR1 is MNHNS and CDR2 SASEGT. The CDR3 DNA sequence: TGTGCCAGCAGTGAAAAGACGTCGGAATTTTATGGCTACACCTTC. This codes for CASSEKTSEFYGYTF.

The V and J genes are TRBV5-1 and TRBJ1-4; 10 bases match TRBD1. From germline, CDR1 is SGHRS and CDR2 YFSETQ. CDR3 length equals 16 residues. V lost 8 bases to trimming and J lost 2 bases; unmatched junction nucleotides: 9. The CDR3 bases are TGCGCCAGGGGACAGGGGCGGCATACGACTAATGAAAAACTGTTTTTT. Translating it yields CARGQGRHTTNEKLFF.

V gene TRBV7-2 combines with J gene TRBJ2-7, with TRBD2 matching over 12 bases. V shed 2 bases and J 5 bases; nucleotides not matched to a gene: 10. This CDR3 is 17 amino acids long. In germline, CDR1 is SGHTA, CDR2 FQGNSA. The CDR3 DNA reads as TGTGCCAGCAGCTTATTCCGACTAGCGGGGGCCGTCGACGAGCAGTACTTC. This sequence encodes CASSLFRLAGAVDEQYF.

The rearrangement links TRBV19 to TRBJ1-5; D uncertain. Trimming took 5 bases from V and 4 from J, leaving 12 bases between them. CDR3 size: 14 residues. Germline V gene data show CDR1 as LNHDA and CDR2 as SQIVND (reference sequence). This chain's CDR3 is CASSLWGSNQPQHF. CDR3 bases: TGTGCCAGTAGTCTGTGGGGATCGAATCAGCCCCAGCATTTT.

V usage is TRBV27 and J usage is TRBJ2-7; D is tentatively TRBD1 or TRBD2 (5 bases each). The germline CDR1 and CDR2 sequences are MNHEY and SMNVEV (reference sequence). V was shortened by 7 bases and J by 4 bases, with 17 bases between the two germline ends. The CDR3 runs 14 residues. The CDR3 sequence: CASKLGQGGYEQYF. In DNA form, the CDR3 reads TGTGCCAGCAAATTAGGCCAGGGCGGGTACGAGCAGTACTTC.

The CDR3 reads CAWRDRVTGANVLTF. CDR3 in DNA: TGTGCCTGGAGGGACAGGGTGACTGGGGCCAACGTCCTGACTTTC. The chain recombines TRBV30 with TRBJ2-6; 8 bases agree with TRBD1. The germline V gene has CDR1 GTSNPN and CDR2 SVGIG (reference sequence). The CDR3 contains 15 residues. Losses at the gene ends were 3 bases for V and 2 bases for J; bases not matched to a gene: 3.

The chain uses TRBV6-1 and TRBJ1-5; a possible D gene is TRBD1 (6 bases). CDR3 size: 13 residues. CDR1 and CDR2 (germline): MNHNS, SASEGT. The V end lost 6 bases, the J end lost 5 bases, and 11 bases lay between the germline ends. DNA for the CDR3: TGTGCCAGCAGCAGAAACAGGGATCAGCCCCAGCATTTT. Amino acids: CASSRNRDQPQHF.

This rearrangement joins TRBV6-1 to TRBJ2-7, with TRBD1 matching over 10 bases. This CDR3 is built from 15 residues. Germline V gene data show CDR1 as MNHNS and CDR2 as SASEGT. J gave up 2 bases and V 9 bases, and 10 bases lay outside the gene matches. The CDR3: CASDSGTGVTYEQYF. The CDR3 bases are TGTGCCAGTGACTCCGGGACAGGGGTAACCTACGAGCAGTACTTC.

As for this clone: A junction boundary mismatches the germline segment, possibly from a read error. The J gene is TRBJ2-7, the V gene TRBV2; 8 bases fit TRBD1. CDR1 is SNHLY and CDR2 is FYNNEI in the germline V gene. The CDR3 runs to 11 residues. Here the CDR3 DNA reads TGTGCCAGCAGTTCTCCGGGACAGGTGGACTTC. As protein: CASSSPGQVDF.

The gene calls are TRBV30 and TRBJ1-2, with 9 bases that match TRBD1. The CDR3 is 14 amino acids. Germline values: CDR1 GTSNPN, CDR2 SVGIG (reference sequence). J gave up 7 bases and V 4 bases, and 10 bases lay outside the gene matches. Written as DNA, the CDR3 is TGTGCCTGGAATCGCGGACAGGGGATTTTTGGCTACACCTTC. Translation: CAWNRGQGIFGYTF.

This clone was seen a few times. The chain has TRBV19 and TRBJ1-1; possible D gene TRBD1, 6 bases. This CDR3 has 17 residues. From germline, CDR1 is LNHDA and CDR2 SQIVND (reference sequence). V lost 8 bases and J 1 base, leaving 23 bases between the germline ends. The CDR3 coding sequence is TGTGCCAGTGGGGGCTTCTGGGCCGGGACCTCGAACACTGAAGCTTTCTTT. Its protein product is CASGGFWAGTSNTEAFF.

This clone was detected only a few times. V and J are TRBV7-7 and TRBJ2-7; 7 positions match TRBD1. J gave up 1 base and V 0 bases, and 3 bases lay outside the gene matches. The CDR3 is 15 amino acids. Per the germline V gene, CDR1 is SSHAT and CDR2 is FNYEAQ (reference sequence). The CDR3 sequence: CASSLALGQSYEQYF. CDR3 sequence (DNA): TGTGCCAGCAGCTTAGCGCTGGGACAGTCCTACGAGCAGTACTTC.

V and J are TRBV18 and TRBJ2-1, with D possibly being TRBD2 (6 bases). The V end was cut by 0 bases, the J end by 4 bases, with 16 bases between. The CDR3 has 17 residues. The V gene's germline CDR1 is KGHSH and CDR2 LQKENI. This CDR3 is CASSPPNNWRGYNEQFF. Written as DNA, the CDR3 is TGTGCCAGCTCACCACCAAATAACTGGAGGGGATACAATGAGCAGTTCTTC.

The CDR3 nucleotides are TGCAGCGTTGAATTGAACGGGGGTTCACCCCTCCACTTT. Translated, it gives CSVELNGGSPLHF. This chain uses TRBV29-1 with TRBJ1-6, with a possible D match to TRBD1 (5 bases). V was trimmed by 2 bases and J by 9 bases, leaving 11 bases between them. This CDR3 spans 13 amino acids. The germline V gene has CDR1 SQVTM and CDR2 ANQGSEA.

The rearrangement links TRBV5-4 to TRBJ2-5, with D perhaps TRBD1 or TRBD2 (6 bases each). Trimming pared 4 bases from V and 5 bases from J, leaving 15 bases between. Germline V gene sequence: CDR1 SGHNT, CDR2 YYREEE (reference sequence). CDR3 length: 14 amino acids. CDR3 protein: CASSLSQGRETQYF. The CDR3 nucleotides read TGTGCCAGCAGCCTCTCCCAGGGGAGGGAGACCCAGTACTTC.

This clone turned up a few times. CDR3 residues: CASSLGLSGQSYGYTF. The CDR3 DNA reads as TGTGCCAGCAGCTTGGGCCTTTCGGGACAGAGCTATGGCTACACCTTC. The rearrangement uses TRBV5-4 and TRBJ1-2; 7 nucleotides line up with TRBD1. Trimming took 0 bases from V and 4 from J; bases not matched to a gene: 9. CDR1 is SGHNT, CDR2 YYREEE, per germline (reference sequence). This CDR3 has 16 residues.